This TCR beta chain stems from a study of cytomegalovirus exposure and HLA in healthy donors. Study outcomes and limitations: Confirmation in vitro established that a few CMV-associated chains were specific for CMV antigens.

The PCR used 60 Vbeta and 13 Jbeta primers. The data were produced by immunoSEQ multiplex PCR, yet TCRdb's version contains in-frame clones alone and is incomplete. The data show fewer than 80,000 clones, 74% seen once. In regard to this clone: Its antigen is not known.

The sequence derives from an older woman in good health and CMV-seropositive. Input material: PBMCs.

The chain's CDR3 is CASSSPGLNNEQFF. Here the CDR3 DNA reads TGTGCCAGCAGCTCCCCTGGACTGAACAATGAGCAGTTCTTC. The V call is TRBV7-9, the J call TRBJ2-1, with a tentative D call TRBD2 (5 bases). The V end was cut by 4 bases, the J end by 5 bases, with 12 bases between. This CDR3 spans 14 amino acids. Germline V CDR1 and CDR2: SEHNR, FQNEAQ (reference sequence).